The table lists the clone carrying this T cell receptor (beta chain) with a few counts. Its antigen is unknown. Germline V lookup: CDR1 LNHDA, CDR2 SQIVND (reference sequence). Trimming took 7 bases from V and 2 from J; bases not matched to a gene: 4. The CDR3 runs 13 residues. The entry originates in a study of regulatory T cells in long-lasting Graves disease. Study information: Antithyroid drug exposure in newly diagnosed Graves' patients had lasted under 3 months.

CDR3 regions were amplified by Arm-PCR using iRepertoire HTBI primers to build TCR beta libraries. Original methodology: Throughout the samples, researchers identified 60 to 70 TRBV and approximately 15 TRBJ segments. TCRdb passed the multiplex PCR reads through MiXCR, listing each CDR3 protein once. It is TCRdb's table, rather than the study itself, that gives the V and J calls and clone size. Counted here are about 470,000 distinct CDR3 sequences, around 15% occurring once; the ten biggest clones make up 12%. Findings and limits, study-wide: The analysis examined peripheral blood only and excluded thyroid tissue. Newly diagnosed patients shared 1,000 or so public clonotypes; persistent patients shared around 2,500.

Time point meaning: newly diagnosed GD, antithyroid drugs for less than 3 months. RNA extracted from PBMCs served as the sequencing template. The same specimen was also included in a second study, on T cells in Graves' hyperthyroidism and ophthalmopathy.

The material sequenced was peripheral blood mononuclear cells (PBMCs), taken at new diagnosis, from a patient treated with antithyroid drugs. This rearrangement joins TRBV19 to TRBJ1-2, with 7 bases identical to TRBD1. The source is a man aged 40-49 years with Graves disease. The CDR3: CASIKGQNYGYTF. The CDR3 coding sequence is TGTGCCAGTATCAAGGGACAGAACTATGGCTACACCTTC.